A selection of T cell receptor beta chains follows, all from one sample in a study of blood T cell repertoires in COVID-19. TCRdb keeps only in-frame clones here, not all; method: immunoSEQ multiplex PCR. The repertoire holds 150,000 or so clones, with 80% to 90% as singletons. Sequenced input: peripheral blood. The source of these receptors is a man younger than 35 with COVID-19, enrolled during active disease. Both conserved end residues are part of each CDR3. The D gene is left open where the match is weak. Not all rows give a size; the values are once, few, many and, for expanded clones, a class.

V,size,J,D,CDR3,DNA
TRBV2,NA,TRBJ2-5,TRBD1,CASNYGGQEEETQYF,TGTGCCAGCAATTACGGCGGACAGGAGGAAGAGACCCAGTACTTC
TRBV9,NA,TRBJ2-7,TRBD1,CASSPGTGTHEQYF,TGTGCCAGCAGCCCGGGGACAGGGACCCACGAGCAGTACTTC
TRBV4-2,NA,TRBJ2-1,TRBD2,CASSPLGGSSGGPSYNEQFF,TGTGCCAGCAGCCCTTTAGGGGGAAGTAGCGGGGGACCTTCCTACAATGAGCAGTTCTTC
TRBV30,NA,TRBJ2-7,TRBD2,CAWSVTSGRGYEQYF,TGTGCCTGGAGTGTGACTAGCGGGAGGGGTTACGAGCAGTACTTC
TRBV7-9,few,TRBJ2-3,TRBD2,CASGGLPVLAGGLPDTQYF,TGTGCCAGCGGGGGCCTCCCCGTACTAGCGGGAGGGCTGCCAGATACGCAGTATTTT
TRBV27,NA,TRBJ2-7,NA,CASRVAGPYEQYF,TGTGCCAGCAGGGTAGCAGGGCCCTACGAGCAGTACTTC
TRBV4-2,NA,TRBJ2-1,TRBD2,CASSHPGLAGRNEQFF,TGTGCCAGCAGCCACCCGGGACTAGCGGGACGAAATGAGCAGTTCTTC
TRBV2,NA,TRBJ1-2,NA,CASSEQGNYGYTF,TGTGCCAGCAGTGAACAGGGAAACTATGGCTACACCTTC
TRBV2,NA,TRBJ1-3,NA,CASRTAGNTIYF,TGTGCCAGCCGGACAGCAGGAAACACCATATATTTT
TRBV4-3,NA,TRBJ2-1,TRBD1,CASSQTGGSYNEQFF,TGCGCCAGCAGCCAAACAGGGGGCTCCTACAATGAGCAGTTCTTC
TRBV6-2/TRBV6-3,NA,TRBJ1-2,NA,CASSYSGRMIVGYTF,TGTGCCAGCAGTTACTCGGGCAGGATGATCGTTGGCTACACCTTC
TRBV7-7,NA,TRBJ2-5,NA,CASSRLGGVKETQYF,TGTGCTAGCAGCCGACTAGGGGGGGTTAAAGAGACCCAGTACTTC
TRBV3-1/TRBV3-2,NA,TRBJ2-3,TRBD1,CASSHGQGFTDTQYF,TGTGCCAGCAGCCACGGACAGGGATTCACAGATACGCAGTATTTT
TRBV2,NA,TRBJ2-1,TRBD1,CASSESRTGGSNEQFF,TGTGCCAGCAGTGAATCGAGGACAGGGGGCTCGAATGAGCAGTTCTTC
TRBV30,once,TRBJ2-1,TRBD2,CAWWDPAGLNEQFF,TGTGCCTGGTGGGATCCAGCGGGGCTGAATGAGCAGTTCTTC
TRBV7-2,NA,TRBJ2-5,NA,CASSPRGIQETQYF,TGTGCCAGCAGCCCCCGGGGGATCCAAGAGACCCAGTACTTC
TRBV11-2,NA,TRBJ2-5,TRBD2,CASSPGLAGALLGETQYF,TGTGCCAGCAGCCCAGGACTAGCGGGAGCCCTGCTCGGGGAGACCCAGTACTTC
TRBV9,NA,TRBJ2-3,TRBD1,CASSAVTGGRTDTQYF,TGTGCCAGCAGCGCAGTGACAGGGGGCAGGACAGATACGCAGTATTTT
TRBV5-1,NA,TRBJ2-3,TRBD2,CASSLAGLAYDTQYF,TGCGCCAGCAGCTTGGCCGGACTAGCATATGATACGCAGTATTTT
TRBV5-4,NA,TRBJ2-7,TRBD2,CASGLAGVGDEQYF,TGTGCCAGCGGACTAGCGGGAGTCGGCGACGAGCAGTACTTC
TRBV5-6,NA,TRBJ1-2,TRBD1,CASSSGQGGYTF,TGTGCCAGCAGTTCTGGACAGGGGGGCTACACCTTC
TRBV4-2,NA,TRBJ1-4,NA,CASSQDGARHEKLFF,TGTGCCAGCAGCCAAGATGGGGCAAGGCATGAAAAACTGTTTTTT
TRBV19,NA,TRBJ2-2,NA,CASSLLGQGMNTGELFF,TGTGCCAGTAGTCTCCTGGGACAAGGGATGAACACCGGGGAGCTGTTTTTT
TRBV19,once,TRBJ2-3,TRBD2,CASSIGLAGADTQYF,TGTGCCAGTAGTATTGGACTAGCGGGAGCTGATACGCAGTATTTT
TRBV3-1/TRBV3-2,NA,TRBJ2-1,TRBD2,CASSQVAGGLNEQFF,TGTGCCAGCAGCCAAGTCGCGGGAGGGCTCAATGAGCAGTTCTTC
TRBV6-5,once,TRBJ2-3,NA,CASSYEGDTQYF,TGTGCCAGCAGTTACGAGGGAGATACGCAGTATTTT
TRBV6-5,NA,TRBJ2-1,NA,CASIHRFEQFF,TGTGCCAGCATTCACAGGTTTGAGCAGTTCTTC
TRBV12-5,once,TRBJ2-2,NA,CASGSGNTGELFF,TGTGCTAGTGGTTCCGGGAACACCGGGGAGCTGTTTTTT
TRBV19,NA,TRBJ2-7,NA,CASSITDNSYEQYF,TGTGCCAGTAGTATAACCGACAACTCCTACGAGCAGTACTTC
TRBV7-9,NA,TRBJ1-4,TRBD1,CASSLQGAPGEKLLF,TGTGCCAGCAGCCTACAGGGGGCGCCTGGTGAAAAACTGCTTTTT
TRBV6-5,NA,TRBJ1-1,NA,CASSYMAGKNTEAFF,TGTGCCAGCAGTTACATGGCAGGGAAGAACACTGAAGCTTTCTTT
TRBV19,NA,TRBJ2-1,TRBD2,CASTTRGLAGAYNEQFF,TGTGCCAGTACCACCAGGGGACTAGCGGGGGCCTACAATGAGCAGTTCTTC
TRBV12-1,NA,TRBJ1-1,NA,CASRASRRGGSTATEAFF,TGTGCCAGCAGAGCATCTCGCAGGGGTGGGTCCACCGCCACTGAAGCTTTCTTT
TRBV3-1/TRBV3-2,once,TRBJ2-3,TRBD2,CASSQGPGGTDTQYF,TGTGCCAGCAGCCAAGGCCCGGGAGGGACAGATACGCAGTATTTT
TRBV5-8,NA,TRBJ1-3,TRBD1,CASSLGGQRFSGNTIYF,TGTGCCAGCAGCCTAGGGGGACAGCGATTCTCTGGAAACACCATATATTTT
TRBV3-1/TRBV3-2,NA,TRBJ2-4,NA,CASSQVFSGGRAKNIQYF,TGTGCCAGCAGCCAAGTGTTCAGTGGCGGGCGCGCCAAAAACATTCAGTACTTC
TRBV6-5,NA,TRBJ2-1,NA,CASSRTTSYNEQFF,TGTGCCAGCAGTCGAACAACTAGTTACAATGAGCAGTTCTTC
TRBV27,NA,TRBJ2-2,NA,CASSPPRGRDTGELFF,TGTGCCAGCAGCCCTCCGCGGGGTCGAGACACCGGGGAGCTGTTTTTT
TRBV20-1,NA,TRBJ2-7,TRBD2,CSASSGLAGAYEQYF,TGCAGTGCTAGTTCGGGACTAGCGGGAGCCTACGAGCAGTACTTC
TRBV11-2,NA,TRBJ1-5,NA,CASGTHSNQPQHF,TGTGCCAGCGGGACACATAGCAATCAGCCCCAGCATTTT
TRBV27,NA,TRBJ2-1,NA,CASSSGEYNEQFF,TGTGCCAGCAGTTCGGGGGAGTACAATGAGCAGTTCTTC
TRBV28,NA,TRBJ2-7,NA,CASSLYQRGAAQYF,TGTGCCAGCAGTTTGTATCAACGGGGGGCGGCGCAGTACTTC
TRBV5-6,NA,TRBJ2-7,NA,CASSSYRIDYEQYF,TGTGCCAGCAGCTCCTACAGGATTGACTACGAGCAGTACTTC
TRBV7-3,NA,TRBJ2-1,TRBD2,CASSLVTGTRYNEQFF,TGTGCCAGCAGCTTAGTCACCGGGACTAGGTACAATGAGCAGTTCTTC
TRBV27,NA,TRBJ1-6,NA,CASSLQGTYSPLHF,TGTGCCAGCAGTTTACAGGGGACGTATTCACCCCTCCACTTT
TRBV4-2,NA,TRBJ1-5,NA,CASSQDTRQPQHF,TGTGCCAGCAGCCAAGATACTCGGCAGCCCCAGCATTTT
TRBV11-2,NA,TRBJ2-1,NA,CASSLVFGTPRSYNEQFF,TGTGCCAGCAGCTTAGTCTTTGGGACACCCCGCTCCTACAATGAGCAGTTCTTC
TRBV6-2/TRBV6-3,NA,TRBJ1-4,TRBD1,CASSRAQGANEKLFF,TGTGCCAGCAGCCGCGCCCAGGGGGCGAACGAAAAACTGTTTTTT
TRBV5-1,NA,TRBJ2-7,TRBD2,CASSDTSGRSYEQYF,TGCGCCAGCAGCGACACTAGCGGGAGATCCTACGAGCAGTACTTC
TRBV30,NA,TRBJ2-5,TRBD1,CAWSRGQGGVETQYF,TGTGCCTGGAGTAGGGGACAGGGGGGTGTAGAGACCCAGTACTTC
TRBV11-2,NA,TRBJ2-3,NA,CASSPTGAASTDTQYF,TGTGCCAGCAGCCCGACGGGTGCGGCGAGCACAGATACGCAGTATTTT
TRBV28,few,TRBJ2-7,TRBD1,CASSRPGQGNHEQYF,TGTGCCAGCAGCCGACCGGGACAGGGGAACCACGAGCAGTACTTC
TRBV4-3,NA,TRBJ2-6,NA,CASSQGRVANVLTF,TGCGCCAGCAGCCAAGGCAGGGTTGCCAACGTCCTGACTTTC
TRBV30,NA,TRBJ1-2,NA,CAWSVALGYGYTF,TGTGCCTGGAGTGTCGCCCTAGGCTATGGCTACACCTTC
TRBV5-1,NA,TRBJ2-5,TRBD1,CASSLFIGQVEETQYF,TGCGCCAGCAGCTTGTTTATCGGACAGGTCGAAGAGACCCAGTACTTC